This T cell receptor (beta chain) was retrieved from a study of T-cell memory formation after mild COVID-19. Study background: TCR clusters were largely donor specific. Overall study findings and caveats: In pre-infection memory, a portion of responding clones appeared, which suggested that cross-reactive memory joined. Of the contracting clones, CD4+ ones lay mainly in CM and EM, and CD8+ ones in EMRA. Clones that shrank (day 15 to 85) were balanced CD4/CD8, whereas later expanders leaned CD4+.

On this clonotype itself: Its antigen is as yet unknown.

Unmatched junction bases numbered 8, after V lost 7 bases and J lost 4 bases. This CDR3 is built from 14 residues. Germline-derived CDR1 and CDR2 are ENHRY and SYGVKD. TCRdb reprocessed the 5' RACE reads via MiXCR and lists one record per CDR3 protein. In the table there are 450,000 to 650,000 distinct CDR3 sequences, roughly 18% of which are singletons. Sequenced sample: PBMCs or a T cell subset sorted from them (not recorded which). The V and J genes are TRBV10-3 and TRBJ2-7; 9 positions agree with TRBD1. This TCR was recovered from an adult woman who had mild COVID-19 (a few samples of this study predate the infection). Cell type and time point are not known. CDR3 DNA: TGTGCCATCAAGGGGCGGGACAGGGTGTACGAGCAGTACTTC. Protein sequence: CAIKGRDRVYEQYF.